The clone carrying this TCR beta chain has ten or more counts. Its antigen is as yet unknown. The source of the sample is a study of early T cells in non-severe SARS-CoV-2 infection. As for the study in general: The sequenced material was bulk RNA from unsorted whole blood, and its chains were unpaired. General observations from the study: VDJdb matches were skewed toward anti-spike CD8 T cell responses.

TCRdb re-derived calls from the 5' RACE reads in MiXCR, one entry per CDR3 protein. The data show tens of thousands of distinct CDR3 sequences, approximately 4% seen once. Sequenced: whole blood. This sequence was found in an adult who was a healthcare worker with PCR-confirmed SARS-CoV-2 infection or an uninfected control (not recorded which).

As DNA, the CDR3 is TGTGCCACCTGCGGGACAGGGGGTGAAGGCTACACCTTC. Translated: CATCGTGGEGYTF. The rearrangement links TRBV2 to TRBJ1-2; 11 bases map to TRBD1. With V trimmed by 10 bases and J by 8 bases, 9 bases remained unmatched. Germline V CDR1 and CDR2: SNHLY, FYNNEI. This CDR3 comprises 13 residues.